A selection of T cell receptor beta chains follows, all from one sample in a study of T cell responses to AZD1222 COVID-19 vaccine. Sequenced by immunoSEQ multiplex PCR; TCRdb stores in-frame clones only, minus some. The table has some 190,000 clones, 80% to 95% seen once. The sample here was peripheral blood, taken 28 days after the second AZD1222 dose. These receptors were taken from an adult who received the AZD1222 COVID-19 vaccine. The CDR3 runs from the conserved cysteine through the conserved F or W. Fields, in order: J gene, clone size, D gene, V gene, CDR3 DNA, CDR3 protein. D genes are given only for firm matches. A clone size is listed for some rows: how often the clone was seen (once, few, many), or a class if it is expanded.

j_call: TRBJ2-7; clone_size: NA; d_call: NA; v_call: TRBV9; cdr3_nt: TGTGCCAGCAGCCCCGCCGGTGCCTTGGCGGAGCAGTACTTC; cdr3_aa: CASSPAGALAEQYF
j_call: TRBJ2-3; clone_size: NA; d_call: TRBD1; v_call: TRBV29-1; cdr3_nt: TGCAGCGCCTCGGGGACAGCCAGCACAGATACGCAGTATTTT; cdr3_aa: CSASGTASTDTQYF
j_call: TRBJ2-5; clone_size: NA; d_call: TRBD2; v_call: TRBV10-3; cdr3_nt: TGTGCCATCAGCCCCGGACTAGCGGGAGTAGCGGAGACCCAGTACTTC; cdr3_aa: CAISPGLAGVAETQYF
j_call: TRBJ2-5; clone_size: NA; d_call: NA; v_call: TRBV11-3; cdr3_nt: TGTGCCAGCAGCGTCACAGGGATCCAAGAGACCCAGTACTTC; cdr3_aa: CASSVTGIQETQYF
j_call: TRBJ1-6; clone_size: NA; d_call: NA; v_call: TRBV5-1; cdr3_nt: TGCGCCAGCAGCTTGGGTACTGATAATTCACCCCTCCACTTT; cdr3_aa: CASSLGTDNSPLHF
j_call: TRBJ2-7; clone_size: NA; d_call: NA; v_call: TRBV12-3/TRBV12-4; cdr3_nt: TGTGCCAGCAGTTTAGCAGGGGATGCCGAGCAGTACTTC; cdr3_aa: CASSLAGDAEQYF
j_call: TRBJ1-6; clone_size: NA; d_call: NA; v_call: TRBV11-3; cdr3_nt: TGTGCCAGCAGCCCCCCCGGCCTTGACGAGGATTCACCCCTCCACTTT; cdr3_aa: CASSPPGLDEDSPLHF
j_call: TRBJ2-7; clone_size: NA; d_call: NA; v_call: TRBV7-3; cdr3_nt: TGTGCCAGCAGCGCTTCGGGGGACACTGCCTACGAGCAGTACTTC; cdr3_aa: CASSASGDTAYEQYF
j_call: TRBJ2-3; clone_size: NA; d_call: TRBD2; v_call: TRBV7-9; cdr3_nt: TGTGCCAGCAGCCTAGCGGGGGGGCTGCCGGATACGCAGTATTTT; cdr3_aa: CASSLAGGLPDTQYF
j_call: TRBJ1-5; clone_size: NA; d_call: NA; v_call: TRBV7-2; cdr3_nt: TGTGCCAGCAGCTTAGGGTGGGGGCCCCAGCATTTT; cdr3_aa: CASSLGWGPQHF
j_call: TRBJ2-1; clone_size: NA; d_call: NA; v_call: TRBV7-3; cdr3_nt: TGTGCCAGCAGCTCAGCGGTAGGATCCTACAATGAGCAGTTCTTC; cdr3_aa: CASSSAVGSYNEQFF
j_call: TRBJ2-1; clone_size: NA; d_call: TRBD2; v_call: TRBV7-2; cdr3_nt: TGTGCCAGCAGCACCCGACGGACTAGCGGGGGGGAGAGTAATGAGCAGTTCTTC; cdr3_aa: CASSTRRTSGGESNEQFF
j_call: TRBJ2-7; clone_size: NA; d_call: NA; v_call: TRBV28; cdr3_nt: TGTGCCAGCACCTTTTTCAGAACGGGGCACGAGCAGTACTTC; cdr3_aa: CASTFFRTGHEQYF
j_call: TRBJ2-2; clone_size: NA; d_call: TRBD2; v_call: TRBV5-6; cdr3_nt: TGTGCCAGCAGCTTCCGACTAGCGGGAGCCAACACCGGGGAGCTGTTTTTT; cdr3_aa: CASSFRLAGANTGELFF
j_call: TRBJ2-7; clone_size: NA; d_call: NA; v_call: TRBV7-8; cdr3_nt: TGTGCCAGCAGCTTAACGACATTTACGTATCAGTACTTC; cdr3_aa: CASSLTTFTYQYF
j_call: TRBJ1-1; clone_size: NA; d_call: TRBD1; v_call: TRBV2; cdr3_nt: TGTGCCAGCAGGGATCGGACAGGGAAGGCTTTCTTT; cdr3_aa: CASRDRTGKAFF
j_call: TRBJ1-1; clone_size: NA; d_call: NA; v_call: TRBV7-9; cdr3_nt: TGTGCCAGCAGCTTAGCCCTGCAGGCTCTGACGAACACTGAAGCTTTCTTT; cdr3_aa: CASSLALQALTNTEAFF
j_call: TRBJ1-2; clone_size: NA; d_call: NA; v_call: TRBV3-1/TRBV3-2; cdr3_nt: TGTGCCAGCAGCCAGGAAAAAAAGCTACGGGGAGTAGACTATGGCTACACCTTC; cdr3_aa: CASSQEKKLRGVDYGYTF
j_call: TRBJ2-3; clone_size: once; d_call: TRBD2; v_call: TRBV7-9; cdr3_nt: TGTGCCAGCAGCTTAGCGGGTCCTAGCGGGGGAGGAGATACGCAGTATTTT; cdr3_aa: CASSLAGPSGGGDTQYF
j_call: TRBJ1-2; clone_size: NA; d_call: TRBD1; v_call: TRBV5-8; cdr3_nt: TGTGCCAGCAGCTTGGGAGGGGGCAGAAACTATGGCTACACCTTC; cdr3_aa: CASSLGGGRNYGYTF
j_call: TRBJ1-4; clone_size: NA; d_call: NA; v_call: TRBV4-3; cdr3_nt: TGCGCCAGCAGCCAAGATGTGGTAGGGGGAGGAGAAAAACTGTTTTTT; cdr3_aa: CASSQDVVGGGEKLFF
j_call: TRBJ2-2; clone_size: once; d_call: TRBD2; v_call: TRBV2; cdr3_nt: TGTGCCAGCAGTCCTATAGCGGGAGACCTCGGGGAGCTGTTTTTT; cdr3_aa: CASSPIAGDLGELFF
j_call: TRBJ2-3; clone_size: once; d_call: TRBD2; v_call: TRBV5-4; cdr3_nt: TGTGCCAGCAGCCGGGGGGGGGACTCGGATACGCAGTATTTT; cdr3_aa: CASSRGGDSDTQYF
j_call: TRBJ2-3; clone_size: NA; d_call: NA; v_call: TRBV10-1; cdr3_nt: TGCGCCAGCAGTGAGGGAGGCGGAGATACGCAGTATTTT; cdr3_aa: CASSEGGGDTQYF
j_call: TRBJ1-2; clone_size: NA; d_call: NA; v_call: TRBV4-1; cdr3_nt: TGCGCCAGCAGCCAAGATCGAGGGGCGGGAGGCTACACCTTC; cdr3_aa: CASSQDRGAGGYTF
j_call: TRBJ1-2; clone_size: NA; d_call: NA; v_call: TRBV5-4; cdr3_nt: TGTGCCAGCAGCTTGGTGTATGGGGCCTCGAATGGCTACACCTTC; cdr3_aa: CASSLVYGASNGYTF
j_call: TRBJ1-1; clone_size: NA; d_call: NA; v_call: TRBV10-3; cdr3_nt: TGTGCCATCAGTGAATCCTTGGACAGAGAAACTGAAGCTTTCTTT; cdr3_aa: CAISESLDRETEAFF
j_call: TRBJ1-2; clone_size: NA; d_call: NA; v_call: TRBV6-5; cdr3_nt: TGTGCCAGCAGAAGGGACGGAGGGGATGGCTACACCTTC; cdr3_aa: CASRRDGGDGYTF
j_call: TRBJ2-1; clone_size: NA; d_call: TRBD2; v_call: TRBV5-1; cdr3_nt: TGCGCCAGCAGCGCTGCTAGCGGGTATAACAATGAGCAGTTCTTC; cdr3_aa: CASSAASGYNNEQFF
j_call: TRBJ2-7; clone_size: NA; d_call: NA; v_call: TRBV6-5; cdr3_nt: TGTGCCGGATCGGACAACTACGAGCAGTACTTC; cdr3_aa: CAGSDNYEQYF
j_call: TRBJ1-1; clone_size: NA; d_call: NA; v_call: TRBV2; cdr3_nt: TGTGCCAGCAGTAGGACGGCTGAAGCTTTCTTT; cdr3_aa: CASSRTAEAFF